This T cell receptor (beta chain) derives from a study of CD8+ T cells in alopecia areata. Overall study: For 6 to 18 months, tofacitinib was taken, and 6 months off drug followed.

V shed 3 bases and J 5 bases; nucleotides not matched to a gene: 7. The V gene's germline CDR1 is SGDLS and CDR2 YYNGEE. This CDR3 is built from 17 residues. General study results and limits: Greater clonality was observed in lesional scalp samples, especially alopecia totalis/universalis, versus normal scalp. The study found tofacitinib significantly decreased scalp clonality and expanded CD8+ clones among the top 100.

Treatment specified: oral pan-JAK inhibitor, 5-10 mg twice daily. Specimens obtained from alopecia areata patients comprised lesional scalp punch biopsies and peripheral blood. The authors extracted RNA and reverse transcribed it into cDNA as the sequencing template. Sequencing was performed with immunoSEQ multiplex PCR; in TCRdb, only in-frame clones are kept and a portion is missing. Here the sample spans over 250,000 clones, 60% being singletons. The table lists this clone with a few counts. Its antigen is not identified. This sample also contains other DNA sequences that code for the same CDR3. The sequence derives from a human donor with alopecia areata. This chain connects TRBV9 to TRBJ2-5, with 16 bases aligning to TRBD2. This sample comprised CD4+ T cells sorted from blood, obtained at week 52, from a patient treated with tofacitinib. The chain's CDR3 is CASSDGTSGGASETQYF. CDR3 sequence (DNA): TGTGCCAGCAGCGACGGGACTAGCGGGGGGGCATCGGAGACCCAGTACTTC.